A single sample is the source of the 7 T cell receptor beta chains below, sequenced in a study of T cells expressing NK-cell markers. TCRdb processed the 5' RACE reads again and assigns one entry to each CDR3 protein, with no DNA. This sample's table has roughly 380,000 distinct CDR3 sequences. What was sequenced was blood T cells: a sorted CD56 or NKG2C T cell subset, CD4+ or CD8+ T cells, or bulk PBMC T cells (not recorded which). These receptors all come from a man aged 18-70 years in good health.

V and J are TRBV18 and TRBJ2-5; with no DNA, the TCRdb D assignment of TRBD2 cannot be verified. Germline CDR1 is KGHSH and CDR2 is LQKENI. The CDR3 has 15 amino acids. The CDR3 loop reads CASSPGTSVGGTQYF.

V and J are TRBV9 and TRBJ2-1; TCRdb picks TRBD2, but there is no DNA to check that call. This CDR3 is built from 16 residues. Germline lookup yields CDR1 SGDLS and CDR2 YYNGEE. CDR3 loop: CASSVSGGLTYNEQFF.

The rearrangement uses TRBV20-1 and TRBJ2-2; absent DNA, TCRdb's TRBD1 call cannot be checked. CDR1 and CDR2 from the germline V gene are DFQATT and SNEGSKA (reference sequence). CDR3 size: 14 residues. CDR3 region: CSASKDMNTGELFF.

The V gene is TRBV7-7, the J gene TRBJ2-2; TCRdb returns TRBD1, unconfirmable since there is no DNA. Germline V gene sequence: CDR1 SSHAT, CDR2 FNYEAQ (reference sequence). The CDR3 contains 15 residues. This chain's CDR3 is CASSLAGGLAGELFF. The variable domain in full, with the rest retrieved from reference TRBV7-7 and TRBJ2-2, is GAGVSQSPRYKVTKRGQDVTLRCDPISSHATLYWYQQALGQGPEFLTYFNYEAQPDKSGLPSDRFSAERPEGSISTLTIQRTEQRDSAMYRCASSLAGGLAGELFFGEGSRLTVL.

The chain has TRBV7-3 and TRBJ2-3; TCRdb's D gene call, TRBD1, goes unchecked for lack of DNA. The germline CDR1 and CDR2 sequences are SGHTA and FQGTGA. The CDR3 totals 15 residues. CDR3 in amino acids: CASGERTGGTDTQYF.

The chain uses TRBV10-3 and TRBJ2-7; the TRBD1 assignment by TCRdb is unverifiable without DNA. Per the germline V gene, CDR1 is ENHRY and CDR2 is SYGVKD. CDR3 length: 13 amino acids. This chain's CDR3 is CAISEPPYNEQYF.

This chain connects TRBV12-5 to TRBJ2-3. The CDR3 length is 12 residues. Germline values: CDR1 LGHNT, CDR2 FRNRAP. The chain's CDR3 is CASGKDTDTQYF.